This T cell receptor (beta chain) was documented in a study of blood T cell repertoires in COVID-19. TCRdb keeps only in-frame clones here, not all; method: immunoSEQ multiplex PCR. The profile shows roughly 160,000 clones, around 80% of them singletons. Germline CDR1 SGHRS, CDR2 YFSETQ. V lost 5 bases and J 2 bases, leaving 13 bases between the germline ends. The CDR3 covers 14 residues. The chain couples TRBV5-1 to TRBJ1-2; possibly TRBD1 for D (5 bases). Sequenced: PBMCs or T cells enriched from blood (not recorded which). This receptor was taken from a man aged 50-60 years who had recovered from COVID-19. As DNA, the CDR3 is TGCGCCAGCAGTTACTATGACAGAAACTATGGCTACACCTTC. Its translation is CASSYYDRNYGYTF.